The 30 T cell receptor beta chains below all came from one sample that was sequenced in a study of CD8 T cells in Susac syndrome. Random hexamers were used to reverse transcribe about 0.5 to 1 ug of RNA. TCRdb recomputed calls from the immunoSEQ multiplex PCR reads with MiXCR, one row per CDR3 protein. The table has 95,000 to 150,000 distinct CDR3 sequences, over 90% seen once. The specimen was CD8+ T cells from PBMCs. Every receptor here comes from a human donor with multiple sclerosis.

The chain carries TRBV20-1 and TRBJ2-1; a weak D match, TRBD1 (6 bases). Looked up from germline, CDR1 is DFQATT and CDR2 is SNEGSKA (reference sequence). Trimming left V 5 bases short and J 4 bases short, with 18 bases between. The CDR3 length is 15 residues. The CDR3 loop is CSAWQMDSSYNEQFF. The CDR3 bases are TGCAGTGCTTGGCAGATGGACAGCAGTTACAATGAGCAGTTCTTC.

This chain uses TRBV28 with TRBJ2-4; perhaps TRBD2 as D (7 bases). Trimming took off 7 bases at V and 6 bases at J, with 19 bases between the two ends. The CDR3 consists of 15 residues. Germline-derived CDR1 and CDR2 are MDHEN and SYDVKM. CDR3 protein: CASTDRLAAGNIQYF. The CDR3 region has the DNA TGTGCCAGCACCGACAGGCTAGCGGCGGGAAACATTCAGTACTTC. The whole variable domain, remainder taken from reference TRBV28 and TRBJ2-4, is DVKVTQSSRYLVKRTGEKVFLECVQDMDHENMFWYRQDPGLGLRLIYFSYDVKMKEKGDIPEGYSVSREKKERFSLILESASTNQTSMYLCASTDRLAAGNIQYFGAGTRLSVL.

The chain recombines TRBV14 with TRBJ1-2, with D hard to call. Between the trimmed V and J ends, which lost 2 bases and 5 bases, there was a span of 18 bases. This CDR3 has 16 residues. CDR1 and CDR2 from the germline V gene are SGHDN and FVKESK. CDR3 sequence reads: CASSQSGAVFGYGYTF. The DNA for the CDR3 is TGTGCCAGCAGCCAATCGGGAGCCGTCTTTGGGTATGGCTACACCTTC. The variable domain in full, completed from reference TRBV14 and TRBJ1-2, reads EAGVTQFPSHSVIEKGQTVTLRCDPISGHDNLYWYRRVMGKEIKFLLHFVKESKQDESGMPNNRFLAERTGGTYSTLKVQPAELEDSGVYFCASSQSGAVFGYGYTFGSGTRLTVV.

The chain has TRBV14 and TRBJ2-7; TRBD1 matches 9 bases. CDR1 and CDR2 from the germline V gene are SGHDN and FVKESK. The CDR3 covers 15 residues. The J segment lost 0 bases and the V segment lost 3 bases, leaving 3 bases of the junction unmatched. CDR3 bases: TGTGCCAGCAGCCAGGGGACAGGGAGCTCCTACGAGCAGTACGTC. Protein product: CASSQGTGSSYEQYV.

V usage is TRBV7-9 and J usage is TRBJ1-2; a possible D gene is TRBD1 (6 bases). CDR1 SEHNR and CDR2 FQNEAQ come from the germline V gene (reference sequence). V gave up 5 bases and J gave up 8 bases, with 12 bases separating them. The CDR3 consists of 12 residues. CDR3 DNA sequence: TGTGCCAGCAGCCCCGGGGGCAGCGGCTACACCTTC. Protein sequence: CASSPGGSGYTF.

The CDR3: CATSGGIEQFF. CDR3 sequence (DNA): TGTGCCACCAGTGGGGGTATTGAGCAGTTCTTC. V usage is TRBV24-1 and J usage is TRBJ2-1, with D unclear. Germline assignment: CDR1 KGHDR and CDR2 SFDVKD. The CDR3 totals 11 residues. Trimming cost V 5 bases and J 9 bases, with 7 bases left between them.

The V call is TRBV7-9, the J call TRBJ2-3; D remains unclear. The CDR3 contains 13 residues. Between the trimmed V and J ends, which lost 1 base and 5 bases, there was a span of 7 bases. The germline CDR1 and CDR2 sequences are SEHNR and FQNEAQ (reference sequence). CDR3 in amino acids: CASSLEPGDTQYF. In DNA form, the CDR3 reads TGTGCCAGCAGCTTAGAACCGGGAGATACGCAGTATTTT.

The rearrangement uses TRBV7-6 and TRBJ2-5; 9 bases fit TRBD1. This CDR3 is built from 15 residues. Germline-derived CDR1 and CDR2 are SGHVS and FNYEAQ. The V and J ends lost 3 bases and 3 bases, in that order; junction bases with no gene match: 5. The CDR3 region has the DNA TGTGCCAGCAGCTTCAACAGGGGGCAGGAAGAGACCCAGTACTTC. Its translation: CASSFNRGQEETQYF.

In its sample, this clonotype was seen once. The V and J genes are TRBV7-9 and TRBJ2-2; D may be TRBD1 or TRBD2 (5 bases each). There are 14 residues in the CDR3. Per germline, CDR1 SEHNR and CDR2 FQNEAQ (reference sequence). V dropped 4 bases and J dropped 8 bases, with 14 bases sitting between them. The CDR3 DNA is TGTGCCAGCAGCTCCCGGGACGGTCCTGGGGAGCTGTTTTTT. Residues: CASSSRDGPGELFF. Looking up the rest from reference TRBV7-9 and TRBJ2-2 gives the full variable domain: DTGVSQNPRHKITKRGQNVTFRCDPISEHNRLYWYRQTLGQGPEFLTYFQNEAQLEKSRLLSDRFSAERPKGSFSTLEIQRTEQGDSAMYLCASSSRDGPGELFFGEGSRLTVL.

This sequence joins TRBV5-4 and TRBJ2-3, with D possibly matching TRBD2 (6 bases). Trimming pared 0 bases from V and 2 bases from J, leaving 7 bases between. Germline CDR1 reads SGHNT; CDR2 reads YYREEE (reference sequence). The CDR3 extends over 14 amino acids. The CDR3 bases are TGTGCCAGCAGCTTGGGCGGGGTCACAGATACGCAGTATTTT. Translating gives CASSLGGVTDTQYF.

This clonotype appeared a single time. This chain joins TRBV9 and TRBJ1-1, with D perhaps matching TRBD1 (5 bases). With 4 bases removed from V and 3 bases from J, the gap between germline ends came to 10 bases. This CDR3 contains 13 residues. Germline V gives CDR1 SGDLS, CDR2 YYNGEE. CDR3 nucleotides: TGTGCCAGCAGCCCGACAGTGTACACTGAAGCTTTCTTT. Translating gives CASSPTVYTEAFF. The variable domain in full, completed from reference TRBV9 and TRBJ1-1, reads DSGVTQTPKHLITATGQRVTLRCSPRSGDLSVYWYQQSLDQGLQFLIQYYNGEERAKGNILERFSAQQFPDLHSELNLSSLELGDSALYFCASSPTVYTEAFFGQGTRLTVV.

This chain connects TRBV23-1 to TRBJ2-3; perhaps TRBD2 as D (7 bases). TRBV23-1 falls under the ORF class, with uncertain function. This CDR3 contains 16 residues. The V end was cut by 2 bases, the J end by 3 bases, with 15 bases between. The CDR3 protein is CASSQRRGRRTDTQYF. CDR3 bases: TGCGCCAGCAGTCAAAGGCGGGGGCGCCGGACAGATACGCAGTATTTT.

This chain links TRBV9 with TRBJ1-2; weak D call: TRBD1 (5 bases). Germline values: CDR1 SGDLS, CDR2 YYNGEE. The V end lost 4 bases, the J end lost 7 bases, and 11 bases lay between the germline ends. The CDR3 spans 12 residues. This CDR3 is CASSIGTAGYTF. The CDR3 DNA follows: TGTGCCAGCAGCATCGGGACCGCTGGCTACACCTTC.

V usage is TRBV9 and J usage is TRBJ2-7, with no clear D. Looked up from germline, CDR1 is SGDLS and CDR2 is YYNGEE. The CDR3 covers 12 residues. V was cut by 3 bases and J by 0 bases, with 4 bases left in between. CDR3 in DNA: TGTGCCAGCAGCGCCAACTCCTACGAGCAGTACTTC. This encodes CASSANSYEQYF. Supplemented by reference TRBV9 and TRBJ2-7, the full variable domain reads DSGVTQTPKHLITATGQRVTLRCSPRSGDLSVYWYQQSLDQGLQFLIQYYNGEERAKGNILERFSAQQFPDLHSELNLSSLELGDSALYFCASSANSYEQYFGPGTRLTVT.

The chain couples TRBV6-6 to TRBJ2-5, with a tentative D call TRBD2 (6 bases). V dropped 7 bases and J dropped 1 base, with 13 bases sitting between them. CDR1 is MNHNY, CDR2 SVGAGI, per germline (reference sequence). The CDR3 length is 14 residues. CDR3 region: CASTLRRGQETQYF. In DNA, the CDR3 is TGTGCCAGCACTTTACGGCGGGGCCAAGAGACCCAGTACTTC.

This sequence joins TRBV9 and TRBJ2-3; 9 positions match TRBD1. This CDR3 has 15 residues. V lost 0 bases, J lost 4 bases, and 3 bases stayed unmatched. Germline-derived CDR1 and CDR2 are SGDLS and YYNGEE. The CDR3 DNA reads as TGTGCCAGCAGCGTAGCCGGGACAGGGTCAGATACGCAGTATTTT. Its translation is CASSVAGTGSDTQYF.

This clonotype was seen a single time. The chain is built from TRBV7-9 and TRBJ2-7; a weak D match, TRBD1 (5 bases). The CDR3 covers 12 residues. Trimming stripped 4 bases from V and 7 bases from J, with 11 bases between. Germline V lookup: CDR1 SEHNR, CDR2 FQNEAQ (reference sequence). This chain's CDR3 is CASSSDSWEQYF. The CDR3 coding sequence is TGTGCCAGCAGCTCTGACAGTTGGGAGCAGTACTTC.

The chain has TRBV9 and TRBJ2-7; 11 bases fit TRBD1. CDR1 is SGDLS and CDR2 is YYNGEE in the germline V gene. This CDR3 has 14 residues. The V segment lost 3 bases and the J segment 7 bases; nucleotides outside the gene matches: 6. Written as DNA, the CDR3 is TGTGCCAGCAGCGCCGGGACAGGGGGAGGTGAGCAGTACTTC. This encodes CASSAGTGGGEQYF.

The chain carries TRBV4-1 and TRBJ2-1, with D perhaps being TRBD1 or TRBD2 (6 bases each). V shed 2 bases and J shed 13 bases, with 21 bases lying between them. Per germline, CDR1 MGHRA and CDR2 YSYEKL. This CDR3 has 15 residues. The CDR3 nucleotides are TGCGCCAGCAGCCAACCGGCAGGAGGGGGAGTTCGCCAGTTCTTC. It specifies CASSQPAGGGVRQFF.

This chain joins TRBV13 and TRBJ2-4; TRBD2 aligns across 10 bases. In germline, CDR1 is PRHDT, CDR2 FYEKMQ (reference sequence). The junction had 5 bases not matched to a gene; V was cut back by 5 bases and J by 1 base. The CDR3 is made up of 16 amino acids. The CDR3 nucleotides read TGTGCCAGCAGCCAGACTAGCGGGTCGGCCAAAAACATTCAGTACTTC. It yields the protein CASSQTSGSAKNIQYF.

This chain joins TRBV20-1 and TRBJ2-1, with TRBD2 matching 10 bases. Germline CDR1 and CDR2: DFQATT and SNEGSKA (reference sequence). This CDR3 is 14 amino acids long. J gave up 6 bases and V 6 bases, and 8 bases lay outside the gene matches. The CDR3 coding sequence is TGCAGTGCGGACGGGACTAGCGCTTTCAATGAGCAGTTCTTC. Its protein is CSADGTSAFNEQFF.

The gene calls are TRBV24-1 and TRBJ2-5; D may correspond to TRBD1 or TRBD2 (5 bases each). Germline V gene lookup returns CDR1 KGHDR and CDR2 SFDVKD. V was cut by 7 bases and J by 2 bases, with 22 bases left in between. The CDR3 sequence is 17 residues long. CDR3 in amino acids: CATSASGIDRRQETQYF. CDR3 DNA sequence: TGTGCCACCAGCGCTTCGGGAATAGACAGAAGACAAGAGACCCAGTACTTC.

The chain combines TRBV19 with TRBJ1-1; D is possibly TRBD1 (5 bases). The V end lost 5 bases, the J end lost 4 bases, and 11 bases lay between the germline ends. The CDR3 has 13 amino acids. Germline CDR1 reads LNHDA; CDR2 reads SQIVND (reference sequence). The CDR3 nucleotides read TGTGCCAGTAGTGAGGGGAGTGGCACTGAAGCTTTCTTT. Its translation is CASSEGSGTEAFF.

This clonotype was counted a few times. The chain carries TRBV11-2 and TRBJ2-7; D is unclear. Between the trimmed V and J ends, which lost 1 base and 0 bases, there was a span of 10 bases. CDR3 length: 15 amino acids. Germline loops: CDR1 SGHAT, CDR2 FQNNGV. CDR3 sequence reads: CASSLVRRSSYEQYF. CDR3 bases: TGTGCCAGCAGCTTAGTGCGCCGTTCCTCCTACGAGCAGTACTTC. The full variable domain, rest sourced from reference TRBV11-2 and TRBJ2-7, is EAGVAQSPRYKIIEKRQSVAFWCNPISGHATLYWYQQILGQGPKLLIQFQNNGVVDDSQLPKDRFSAERLKGVDSTLKIQPAKLEDSAVYLCASSLVRRSSYEQYFGPGTRLTVT.

Here the CDR3 DNA reads TGTGCCAGCAGCCAACCGACTAGCGGGGTGCAAGAGACCCAGTACTTC. Protein sequence: CASSQPTSGVQETQYF. The V call is TRBV6-1, the J call TRBJ2-5; 11 bases map to TRBD2. J was trimmed by 2 bases and V by 6 bases; bases with no gene match: 8. The CDR3 is made up of 16 amino acids. Germline loops: CDR1 MNHNS, CDR2 SASEGT.

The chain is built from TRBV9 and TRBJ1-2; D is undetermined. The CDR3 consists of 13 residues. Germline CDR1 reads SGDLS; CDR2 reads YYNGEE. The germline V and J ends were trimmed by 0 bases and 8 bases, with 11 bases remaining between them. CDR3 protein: CASSVVQKGGYTF. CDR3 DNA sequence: TGTGCCAGCAGCGTAGTACAGAAAGGCGGCTACACCTTC.

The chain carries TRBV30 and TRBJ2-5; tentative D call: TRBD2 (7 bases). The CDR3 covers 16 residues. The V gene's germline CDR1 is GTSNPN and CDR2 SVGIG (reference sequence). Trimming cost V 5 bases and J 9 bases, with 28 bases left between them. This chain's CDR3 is CAWFKGAGAAGKAQYF. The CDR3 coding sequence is TGTGCCTGGTTCAAAGGGGCGGGGGCCGCGGGAAAGGCCCAGTACTTC.

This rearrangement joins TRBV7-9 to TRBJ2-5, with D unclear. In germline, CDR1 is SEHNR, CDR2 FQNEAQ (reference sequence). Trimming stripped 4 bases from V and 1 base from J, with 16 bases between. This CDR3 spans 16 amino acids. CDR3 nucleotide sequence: TGTGCCAGCAGCTCTAGAGCACATAGGCCCCAAGAGACCCAGTACTTC. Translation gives CASSSRAHRPQETQYF.

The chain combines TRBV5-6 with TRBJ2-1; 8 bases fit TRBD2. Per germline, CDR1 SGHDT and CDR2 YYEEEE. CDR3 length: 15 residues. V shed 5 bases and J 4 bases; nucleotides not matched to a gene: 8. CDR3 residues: CASSPAGAPYNEQFF. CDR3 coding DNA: TGTGCCAGCAGTCCAGCGGGAGCCCCATACAATGAGCAGTTCTTC.

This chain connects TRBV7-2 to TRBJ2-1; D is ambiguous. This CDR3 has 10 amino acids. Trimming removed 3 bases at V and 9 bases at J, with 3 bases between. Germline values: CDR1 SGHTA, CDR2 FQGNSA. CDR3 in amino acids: CASSFSEQFF. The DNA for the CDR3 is TGTGCCAGCAGCTTTAGTGAGCAGTTCTTC.